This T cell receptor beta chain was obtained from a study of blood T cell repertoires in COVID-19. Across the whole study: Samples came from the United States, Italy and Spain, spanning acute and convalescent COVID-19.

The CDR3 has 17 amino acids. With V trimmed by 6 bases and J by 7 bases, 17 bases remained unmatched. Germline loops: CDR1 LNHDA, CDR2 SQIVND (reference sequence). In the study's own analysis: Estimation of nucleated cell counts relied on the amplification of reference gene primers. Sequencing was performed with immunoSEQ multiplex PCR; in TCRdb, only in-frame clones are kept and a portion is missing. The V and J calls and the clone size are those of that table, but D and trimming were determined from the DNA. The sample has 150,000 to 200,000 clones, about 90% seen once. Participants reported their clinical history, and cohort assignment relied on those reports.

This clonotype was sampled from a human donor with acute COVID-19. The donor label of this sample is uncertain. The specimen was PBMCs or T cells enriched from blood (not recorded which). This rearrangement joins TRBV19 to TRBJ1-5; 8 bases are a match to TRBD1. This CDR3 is CASSDFQQGEFGQPQHF. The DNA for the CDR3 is TGTGCCAGTAGCGACTTTCAACAGGGGGAGTTTGGGCAGCCCCAGCATTTT.